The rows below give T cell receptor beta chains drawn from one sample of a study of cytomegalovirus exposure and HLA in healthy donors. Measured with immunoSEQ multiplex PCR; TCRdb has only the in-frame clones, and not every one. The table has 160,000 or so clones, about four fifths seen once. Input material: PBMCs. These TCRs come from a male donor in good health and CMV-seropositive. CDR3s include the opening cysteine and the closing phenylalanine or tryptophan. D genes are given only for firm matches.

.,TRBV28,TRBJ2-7,TGTGCCAGCATCGATGTTCAGGGCTCCTACGAGCAGTACTTC,CASIDVQGSYEQYF
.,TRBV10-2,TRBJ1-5,TGCGCCAGCAGTCCCTTAACGGGGGTGGATCAGCCCCAGCATTTT,CASSPLTGVDQPQHF
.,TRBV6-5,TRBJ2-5,TGTGCCAGCAGTCCCAGTAGCGGACAAGAGACCCAGTACTTC,CASSPSSGQETQYF
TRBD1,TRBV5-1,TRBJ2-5,TGCGCCAGCAGCCCCGGGACAGGGGGTCGAGAGACCCAGTACTTC,CASSPGTGGRETQYF
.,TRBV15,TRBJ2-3,TGTGCCACCAGCAGAGTTAGCGGAGGCGGGAATACGCAGTATTTT,CATSRVSGGGNTQYF
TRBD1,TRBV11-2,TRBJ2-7,TGTGCCAGCAGCCCGGGACAGGGTCGGGAGCAGTACTTC,CASSPGQGREQYF
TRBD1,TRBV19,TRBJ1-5,TGTGCCAGTATGACAGGGATGGGGGCTTATAGCAATCAGCCCCAGCATTTT,CASMTGMGAYSNQPQHF
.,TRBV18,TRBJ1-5,TGTGCCAGCTCGCCAAGGGGCGATCAGCCCCAGCATTTT,CASSPRGDQPQHF
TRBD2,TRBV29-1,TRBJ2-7,TGCAGCGTTGAAGATGGGCGGGAGGGCTTCTACGAGCAGTACTTC,CSVEDGREGFYEQYF
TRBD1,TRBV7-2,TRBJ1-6,TGTGCCAGCAGCTTAGGGGACAGGTTGGCATCACCCCTCCACTTT,CASSLGDRLASPLHF